Each of the 15 T cell receptor beta chains below was sequenced from the same sample in a study of early T cells in non-severe SARS-CoV-2 infection. TCRdb reanalysed the 5' RACE reads using MiXCR and keeps one entry per CDR3 protein. The sample gives tens of thousands of distinct CDR3 sequences, about 13% of which show up once; roughly 10% is in the top ten. Sequenced material: whole blood, taken at baseline. All receptors come from an adult who was a healthcare worker with PCR-confirmed SARS-CoV-2 infection or an uninfected control (not recorded which).

The chain combines TRBV5-1 with TRBJ2-5; D may be TRBD2 (5 bases). V lost 0 bases to trimming and J lost 1 base, with 10 bases between them. Germline assignment: CDR1 SGHRS and CDR2 YFSETQ. The CDR3 contains 15 residues. CDR3: CASSLDSGFQETQYF. The CDR3 coding sequence is TGCGCCAGCAGCTTGGACAGCGGCTTCCAAGAGACCCAGTACTTC.

This clonotype showed up many times. The V gene is TRBV19, the J gene TRBJ2-3; 12 bases fit TRBD2. The CDR3 spans 16 residues. The germline CDR1 and CDR2 sequences are LNHDA and SQIVND (reference sequence). The junction had 6 bases not matched to a gene; V was cut back by 4 bases and J by 4 bases. The CDR3 region is CASSTRLAGDPDTQYF. Here the CDR3 DNA reads TGTGCCAGTAGTACCCGACTAGCGGGAGACCCAGATACGCAGTATTTT.

This rearrangement joins TRBV5-1 to TRBJ2-5; no clear D. The CDR3 runs to 13 residues. The germline gives CDR1 SGHRS, CDR2 YFSETQ. With 2 bases removed from V and 5 bases from J, the gap between germline ends came to 10 bases. Written as DNA, the CDR3 is TGCGCCAGCAGCTTCCGGGTAGGGGAGACCCAGTACTTC. This encodes CASSFRVGETQYF.

This clonotype was counted a few times. CDR3 in DNA: TGTGCCAGCAGCTTAACTGGGGGCCTAGGGGTTGATGGCTACACCTTC. Its translation: CASSLTGGLGVDGYTF. The rearrangement joins TRBV7-6 to TRBJ1-2, with a tentative D call TRBD1 (6 bases). The V gene's germline CDR1 is SGHVS and CDR2 FNYEAQ. The CDR3 runs 16 residues. V gave up 2 bases and J gave up 6 bases, with 19 bases separating them.

The table lists this clonotype with many counts. The chain recombines TRBV7-9 with TRBJ1-1; D is unclear. V was cut by 1 base and J by 4 bases, with 7 bases left in between. The germline gives CDR1 SEHNR, CDR2 FQNEAQ (reference sequence). This CDR3 contains 13 residues. CDR3 DNA sequence: TGTGCCAGCAGCTTAGTCGAGGGCACTGAAGCTTTCTTT. This codes for CASSLVEGTEAFF.

This clonotype was recorded a few times. The CDR3 nucleotides are TGCAGTGCTAGGGCAGGGTTTGATTCACCCCTCCACTTT. Amino acid sequence: CSARAGFDSPLHF. This sequence joins TRBV20-1 and TRBJ1-6; D is possibly TRBD1 (5 bases). Trimming stripped 3 bases from V and 8 bases from J, with 11 bases between. Germline V gene data show CDR1 as DFQATT and CDR2 as SNEGSKA (reference sequence). The CDR3 extends over 13 amino acids.

The sample holds a few counts of this clonotype. The chain links TRBV20-1 to TRBJ2-1; the match to TRBD2 covers 12 bases. The CDR3 length is 18 residues. The J segment lost 1 base and the V segment lost 8 bases, leaving 15 bases of the junction unmatched. Per germline, CDR1 DFQATT and CDR2 SNEGSKA (reference sequence). The CDR3 reads CSPQMASGGGLSYNEQFF. In DNA, the CDR3 is TGCAGTCCTCAAATGGCTAGCGGGGGGGGTTTGTCCTACAATGAGCAGTTCTTC.

This clonotype was detected ten times or more. The CDR3 DNA sequence: TGTGCCAGCAGCTTAGGACAGGGTCATGAGACCCAGTACTTC. The encoded protein is CASSLGQGHETQYF. The chain combines TRBV11-2 with TRBJ2-5, with 7 bases aligning to TRBD1. The germline gives CDR1 SGHAT, CDR2 FQNNGV. V shed 1 base, J shed 5 bases, and the junction held 4 bases outside the gene matches. The CDR3 has 14 amino acids.

This clonotype came up many times. The rearrangement joins TRBV19 to TRBJ1-5, with a tentative D call TRBD1 (6 bases). V was pared by 5 bases and J by 1 base, with 9 bases between. Per germline, CDR1 LNHDA and CDR2 SQIVND (reference sequence). This CDR3 region has 14 residues. Written as DNA, the CDR3 is TGTGCCAGTAGTGTTACAGGGAGCAATCAGCCCCAGCATTTT. Amino acid sequence: CASSVTGSNQPQHF.

The V and J genes are TRBV11-2 and TRBJ2-1; 10 nucleotides align to TRBD2. There are 15 residues in the CDR3. V shed 5 bases and J 2 bases; nucleotides not matched to a gene: 3. Germline V gene data show CDR1 as SGHAT and CDR2 as FQNNGV. This chain's CDR3 is CASSATSGAYNEQFF. CDR3 DNA: TGTGCCAGCAGCGCTACTAGCGGGGCCTACAATGAGCAGTTCTTC.

Remarks on this clonotype: This may come from a read error, since a much larger clone is one base off. The genes are TRBV29-1 and TRBJ1-2; 7 bases are a match to TRBD1. The germline V gene encodes CDR1 SQVTM and CDR2 ANQGSEA. The length of the CDR3 is 13 residues. DNA for the CDR3: TGCATCGTGGACCCTGACAGGGTTGCTGGCTACACCTTC. Its translation: CIVDPDRVAGYTF.

This clonotype was seen a handful of times. The V and J genes are TRBV15 and TRBJ2-3; D ambiguous. The CDR3 runs to 13 residues. The V and J ends lost 0 bases and 2 bases respectively, with 3 bases between them. The V gene's germline CDR1 is LNHNV and CDR2 YYDKDF (reference sequence). The CDR3 DNA follows: TGTGCCACCAGCAGAGATGTCACAGATACGCAGTATTTT. Translation: CATSRDVTDTQYF.

This clonotype was picked up many times. The chain combines TRBV20-1 with TRBJ2-1; tentative D call: TRBD2 (6 bases). The CDR3 runs to 11 residues. The germline CDR1 and CDR2 sequences are DFQATT and SNEGSKA (reference sequence). Trimming cost V 4 bases and J 5 bases, with 6 bases left between them. Written as DNA, the CDR3 is TGCAGTGCTACTAGCGACAATGAGCAGTTCTTC. Translation gives CSATSDNEQFF.

The chain is built from TRBV7-2 and TRBJ1-5, with a possible D match to TRBD1 (6 bases). The CDR3 has 15 amino acids. Trimming stripped 2 bases from V and 5 bases from J, with 13 bases between. Germline CDR1 SGHTA, CDR2 FQGNSA. The CDR3 here is CASSLSGGGHQPQHF. DNA of the CDR3: TGTGCCAGCAGCTTATCTGGGGGCGGTCATCAGCCCCAGCATTTT.

In this sample, this clonotype turned up a few times. The gene calls are TRBV9 and TRBJ1-1, with a possible D match to TRBD1 (6 bases). Germline-derived CDR1 and CDR2 are SGDLS and YYNGEE. Trimming took off 0 bases at V and 1 base at J, with 13 bases between the two ends. The CDR3 covers 16 residues. The CDR3 sequence is CASSVGGGHWNTEAFF. The DNA for the CDR3 is TGTGCCAGCAGCGTAGGTGGGGGACATTGGAACACTGAAGCTTTCTTT.